This TCR beta chain was sequenced for a study of vaccination and CD4 T cells after COVID-19. In its sample, this clonotype was seen a few times. Its antigen is not known. Treatment in this sample: roughly 10-day PBMC culture with coronavirus spike peptide pools or control peptides (ViraFEST assay). Scientists ran DNA taken from cultured CD4+ T cells through the Oncomine TCR Beta short-read assay for sequencing. TCRdb reprocessed the PCR reads with MiXCR, giving one entry per CDR3 protein. The table includes some 4,300 distinct CDR3 sequences, more than 75% detected once. CDR1 and CDR2 from the germline V gene are KGHDR and SFDVKD. Trimming stripped 8 bases from V and 2 bases from J, with 21 bases between. This CDR3 comprises 17 residues.

This rearrangement joins TRBV24-1 to TRBJ1-5; D is uncertain. The sequence was obtained from a human donor who had recovered from COVID-19. The material sequenced was CD4+ T cells from blood, cultured in vitro. CDR3 sequence (DNA): TGTGCCACCAAACAGATCGTTTGTGCTCGGGGCAATCAGCCCCAGCATTTT. This codes for CATKQIVCARGNQPQHF.